This TCR beta chain was retrieved from a study of blood T cell repertoires in COVID-19. This CDR3 comprises 12 residues. Per germline, CDR1 SQVTM and CDR2 ANQGSEA. Trimming left V 5 bases short and J 4 bases short, with 11 bases between. Sequenced by immunoSEQ multiplex PCR; TCRdb stores in-frame clones only, minus some. The sample has a few hundred thousand clones; roughly 84% are singletons. This clone was recorded only once. The sample taken for sequencing was peripheral blood. The chain joins TRBV29-1 to TRBJ2-5, with a possible D match to TRBD2 (6 bases). The source is a man aged 50 or older who had recovered from COVID-19. This CDR3 reads CSVRTMGETQYF. CDR3 DNA: TGCAGCGTTAGGACTATGGGAGAGACCCAGTACTTC.